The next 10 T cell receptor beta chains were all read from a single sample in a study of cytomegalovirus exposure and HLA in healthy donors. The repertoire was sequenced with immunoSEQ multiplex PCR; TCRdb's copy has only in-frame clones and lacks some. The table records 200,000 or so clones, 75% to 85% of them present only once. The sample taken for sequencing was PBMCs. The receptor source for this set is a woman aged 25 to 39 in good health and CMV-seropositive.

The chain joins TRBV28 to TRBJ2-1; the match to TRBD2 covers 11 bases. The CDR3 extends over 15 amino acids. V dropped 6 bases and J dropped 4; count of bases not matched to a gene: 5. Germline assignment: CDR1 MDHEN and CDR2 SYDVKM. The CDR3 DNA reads TGTGCCAGCAGCCCGACTAGCGGGAATTACAATGAGCAGTTCTTC. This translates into CASSPTSGNYNEQFF.

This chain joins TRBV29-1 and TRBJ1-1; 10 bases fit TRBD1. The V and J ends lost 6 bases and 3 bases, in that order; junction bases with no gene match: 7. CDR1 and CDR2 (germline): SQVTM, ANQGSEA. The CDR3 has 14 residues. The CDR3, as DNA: TGCAGCGTGGACCTGGACAGGGGGGACACTGAAGCTTTCTTT. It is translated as CSVDLDRGDTEAFF. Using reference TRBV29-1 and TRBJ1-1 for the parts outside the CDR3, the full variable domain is SAVISQKPSRDICQRGTSLTIQCQVDSQVTMMFWYRQQPGQSLTLIATANQGSEATYESGFVIDKFPISRPNLTFSTLTVSNMSPEDSSIYLCSVDLDRGDTEAFFGQGTRLTVV.

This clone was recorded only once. CDR3 residues: CASSTRDNNQPQHF. The CDR3 DNA follows: TGTGCCAGTAGTACCCGGGACAACAATCAGCCCCAGCATTTT. The chain combines TRBV19 with TRBJ1-5; tentative D call: TRBD1 (6 bases). Trimming pared 4 bases from V and 3 bases from J, leaving 10 bases between. Germline V CDR1 and CDR2: LNHDA, SQIVND (reference sequence). CDR3 length: 14 residues.

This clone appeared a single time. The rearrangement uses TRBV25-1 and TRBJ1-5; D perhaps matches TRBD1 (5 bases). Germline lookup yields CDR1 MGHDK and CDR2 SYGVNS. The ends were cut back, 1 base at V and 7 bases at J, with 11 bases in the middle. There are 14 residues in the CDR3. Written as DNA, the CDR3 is TGTGCCAGCAGTGAATTCGGGGAGGGGCAGCCCCAGCATTTT. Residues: CASSEFGEGQPQHF.

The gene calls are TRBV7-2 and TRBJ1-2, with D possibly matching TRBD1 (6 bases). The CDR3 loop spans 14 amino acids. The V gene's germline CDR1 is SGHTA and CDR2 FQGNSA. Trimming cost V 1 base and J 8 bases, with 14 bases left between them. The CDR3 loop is CASSLVVSGAGYTF. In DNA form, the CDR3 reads TGTGCCAGCAGCTTAGTTGTCTCAGGGGCGGGCTACACCTTC.

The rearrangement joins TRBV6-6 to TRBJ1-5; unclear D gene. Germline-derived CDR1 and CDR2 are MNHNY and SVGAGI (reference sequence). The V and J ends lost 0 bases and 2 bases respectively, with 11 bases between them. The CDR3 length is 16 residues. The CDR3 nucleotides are TGTGCCAGCAGTTACTCCCGTGGGAGACGCAATCAGCCCCAGCATTTT. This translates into CASSYSRGRRNQPQHF.

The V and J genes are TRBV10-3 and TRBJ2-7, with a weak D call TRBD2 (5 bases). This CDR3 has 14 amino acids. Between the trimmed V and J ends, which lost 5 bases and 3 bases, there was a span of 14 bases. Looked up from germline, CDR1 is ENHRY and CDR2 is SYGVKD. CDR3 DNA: TGTGCCATCAGTCCCGGACTCCCTTTCTACGAGCAGTACTTC. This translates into CAISPGLPFYEQYF.

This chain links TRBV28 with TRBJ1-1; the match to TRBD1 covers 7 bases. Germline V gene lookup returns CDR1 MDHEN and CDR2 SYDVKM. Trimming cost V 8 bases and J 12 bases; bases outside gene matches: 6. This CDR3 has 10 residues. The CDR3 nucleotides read TGTGCCAGCGCTGACAGGGAGACTTTCTTT. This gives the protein CASADRETFF.

The CDR3: CASKIHQFQEQFF. The CDR3 region has the DNA TGTGCCAGCAAAATCCATCAGTTCCAAGAGCAGTTCTTC. This sequence joins TRBV2 and TRBJ2-1, with D hard to call. Trimming stripped 7 bases from V and 10 bases from J, with 17 bases between. The length of the CDR3 is 13 residues. In germline, CDR1 is SNHLY, CDR2 FYNNEI. Using reference TRBV2 and TRBJ2-1 for the parts outside the CDR3, the full variable domain is EPEVTQTPSHQVTQMGQEVILRCVPISNHLYFYWYRQILGQKVEFLVSFYNNEISEKSEIFDDQFSVERPDGSNFTLKIRSTKLEDSAMYFCASKIHQFQEQFFGPGTRLTVL.

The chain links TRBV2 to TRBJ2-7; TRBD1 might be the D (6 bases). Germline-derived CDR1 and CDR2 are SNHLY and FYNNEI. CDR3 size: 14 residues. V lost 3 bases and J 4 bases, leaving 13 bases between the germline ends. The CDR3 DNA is TGTGCCAGCAGTGATGAACAGGGCTTGTACGAGCAGTACTTC. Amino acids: CASSDEQGLYEQYF.